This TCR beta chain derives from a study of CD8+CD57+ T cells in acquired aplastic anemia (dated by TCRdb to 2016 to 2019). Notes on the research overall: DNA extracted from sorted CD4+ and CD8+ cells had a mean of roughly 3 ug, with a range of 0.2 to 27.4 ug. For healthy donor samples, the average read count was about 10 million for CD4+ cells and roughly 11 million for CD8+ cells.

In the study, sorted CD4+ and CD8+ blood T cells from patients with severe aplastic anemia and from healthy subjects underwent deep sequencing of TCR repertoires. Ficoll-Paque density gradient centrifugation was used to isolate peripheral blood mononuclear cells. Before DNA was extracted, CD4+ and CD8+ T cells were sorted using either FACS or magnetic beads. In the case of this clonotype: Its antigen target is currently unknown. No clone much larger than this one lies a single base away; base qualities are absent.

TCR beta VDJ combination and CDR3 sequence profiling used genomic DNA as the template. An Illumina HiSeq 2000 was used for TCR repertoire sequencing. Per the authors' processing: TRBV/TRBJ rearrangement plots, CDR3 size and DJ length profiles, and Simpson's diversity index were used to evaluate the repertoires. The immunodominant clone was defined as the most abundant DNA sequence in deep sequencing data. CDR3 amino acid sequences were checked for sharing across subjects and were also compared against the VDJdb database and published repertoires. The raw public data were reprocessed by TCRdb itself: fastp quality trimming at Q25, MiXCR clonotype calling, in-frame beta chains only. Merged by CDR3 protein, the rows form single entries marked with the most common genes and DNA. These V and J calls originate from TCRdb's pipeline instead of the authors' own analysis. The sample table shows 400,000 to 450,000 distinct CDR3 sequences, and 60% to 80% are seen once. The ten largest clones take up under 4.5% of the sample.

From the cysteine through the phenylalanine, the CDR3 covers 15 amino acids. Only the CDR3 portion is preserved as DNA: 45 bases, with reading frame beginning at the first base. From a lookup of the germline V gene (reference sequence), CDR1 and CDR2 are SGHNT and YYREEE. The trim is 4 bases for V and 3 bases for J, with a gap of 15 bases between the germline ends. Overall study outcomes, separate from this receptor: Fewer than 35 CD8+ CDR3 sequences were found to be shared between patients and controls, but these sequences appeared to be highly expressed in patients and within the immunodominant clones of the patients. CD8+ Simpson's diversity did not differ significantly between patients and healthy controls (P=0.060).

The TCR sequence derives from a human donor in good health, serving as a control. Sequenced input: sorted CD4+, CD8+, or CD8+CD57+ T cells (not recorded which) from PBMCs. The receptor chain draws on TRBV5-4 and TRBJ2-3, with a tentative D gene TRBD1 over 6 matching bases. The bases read TGTGCCAGCAGCAGGGGACAAGGGATGACAGATACGCAGTATTTT. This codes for CASSRGQGMTDTQYF.